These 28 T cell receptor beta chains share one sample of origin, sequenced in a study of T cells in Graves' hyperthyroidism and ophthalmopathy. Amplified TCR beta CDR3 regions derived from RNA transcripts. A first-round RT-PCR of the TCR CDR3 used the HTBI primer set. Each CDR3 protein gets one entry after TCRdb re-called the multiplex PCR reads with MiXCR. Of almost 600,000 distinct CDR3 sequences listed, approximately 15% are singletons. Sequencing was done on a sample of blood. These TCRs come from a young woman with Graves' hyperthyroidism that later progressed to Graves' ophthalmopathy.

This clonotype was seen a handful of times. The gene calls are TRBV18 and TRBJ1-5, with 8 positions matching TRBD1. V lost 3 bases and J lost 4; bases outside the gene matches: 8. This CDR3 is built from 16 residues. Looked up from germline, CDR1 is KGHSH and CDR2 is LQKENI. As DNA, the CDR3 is TGTGCCAGCTCACCCCCGGGACAGGTAAAAAATCAGCCCCAGCATTTT. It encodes CASSPPGQVKNQPQHF.

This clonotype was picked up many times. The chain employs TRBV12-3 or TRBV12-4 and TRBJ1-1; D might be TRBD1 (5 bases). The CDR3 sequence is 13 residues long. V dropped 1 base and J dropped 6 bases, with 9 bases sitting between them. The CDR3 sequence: CASSLGLRAEAFF. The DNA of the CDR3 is TGTGCCAGCAGTTTAGGTCTCAGGGCTGAAGCTTTCTTT.

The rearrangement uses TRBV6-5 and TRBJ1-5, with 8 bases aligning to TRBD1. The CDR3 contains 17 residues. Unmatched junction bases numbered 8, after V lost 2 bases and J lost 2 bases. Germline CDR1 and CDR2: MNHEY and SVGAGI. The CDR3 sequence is CASSYGGDRIGNQPQHF. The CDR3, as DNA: TGTGCCAGCAGTTACGGGGGGGACAGGATCGGCAATCAGCCCCAGCATTTT.

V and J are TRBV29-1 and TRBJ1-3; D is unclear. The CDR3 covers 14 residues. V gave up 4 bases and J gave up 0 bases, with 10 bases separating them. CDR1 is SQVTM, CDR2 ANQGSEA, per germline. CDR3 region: CSVVDPDSGNTIYF. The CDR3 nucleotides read TGCAGCGTTGTTGACCCTGACTCTGGAAACACCATATATTTT.

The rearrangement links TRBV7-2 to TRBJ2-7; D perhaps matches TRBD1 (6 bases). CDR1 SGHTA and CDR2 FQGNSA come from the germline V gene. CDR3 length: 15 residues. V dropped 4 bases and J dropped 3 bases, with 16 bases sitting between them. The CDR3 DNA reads TGTGCCAGCAGCTACCACTGGACAGCGCACTACGAGCAGTACTTC. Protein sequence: CASSYHWTAHYEQYF.

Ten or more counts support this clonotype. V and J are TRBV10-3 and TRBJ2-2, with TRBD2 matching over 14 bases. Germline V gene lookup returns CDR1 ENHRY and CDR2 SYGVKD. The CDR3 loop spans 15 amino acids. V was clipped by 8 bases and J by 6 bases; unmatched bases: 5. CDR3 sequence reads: CAIRPGLAGAGELFF. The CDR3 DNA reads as TGTGCCATCCGCCCGGGACTAGCGGGAGCCGGGGAGCTGTTTTTT.

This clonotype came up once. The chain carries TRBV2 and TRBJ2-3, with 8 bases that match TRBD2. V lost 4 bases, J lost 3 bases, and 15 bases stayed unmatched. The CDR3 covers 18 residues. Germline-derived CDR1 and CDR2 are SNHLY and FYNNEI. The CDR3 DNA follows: TGTGCCAGCAGTGGGCGAACGGGAGGGCCTAGAGGAACAGATACGCAGTATTTT. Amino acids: CASSGRTGGPRGTDTQYF.

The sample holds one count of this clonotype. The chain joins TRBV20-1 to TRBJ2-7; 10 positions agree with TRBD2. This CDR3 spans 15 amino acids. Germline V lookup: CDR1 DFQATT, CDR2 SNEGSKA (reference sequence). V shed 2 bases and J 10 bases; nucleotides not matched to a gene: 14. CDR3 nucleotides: TGCAGTGCTAGAAAAGCTAGCGGGGGACCACTAGATCAGTACTTC. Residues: CSARKASGGPLDQYF.

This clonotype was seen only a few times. The CDR3, as DNA: TGTGCCAGCCCCAGCAACACCGGGGAGCTGTTTTTT. It encodes CASPSNTGELFF. V usage is TRBV28 and J usage is TRBJ2-2, with no clear D. Trimming removed 8 bases from V and 2 bases from J, with 6 bases in between. This CDR3 region has 12 residues. Germline V gives CDR1 MDHEN, CDR2 SYDVKM.

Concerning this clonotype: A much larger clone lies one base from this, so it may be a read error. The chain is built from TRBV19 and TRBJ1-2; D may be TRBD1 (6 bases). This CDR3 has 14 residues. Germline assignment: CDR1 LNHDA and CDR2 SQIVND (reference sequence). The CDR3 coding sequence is TGTGCCAGTAGTATACAGGGGTCTGAATATGGCCACACCTTC. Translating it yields CASSIQGSEYGHTF. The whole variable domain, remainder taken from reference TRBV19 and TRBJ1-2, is DGGITQSPKYLFRKEGQNVTLSCEQNLNHDAMYWYRQDPGQGLRLIYYSQIVNDFQKGDIAEGYSVSREKKESFPLTVTSAQKNPTAFYLCASSIQGSEYGHTFGSGTRLTVV.

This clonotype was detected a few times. This chain's CDR3 is CASSYPDEQYF. The CDR3 region has the DNA TGTGCCAGCAGTTACCCAGACGAGCAGTACTTC. The chain joins TRBV6-2 or TRBV6-3 to TRBJ2-7; no reliable D call. This CDR3 has 11 amino acids. Germline assignment: CDR1 MNHEY and CDR2 SVGEGT. The germline V and J ends were trimmed by 2 bases and 5 bases, with 4 bases remaining between them.

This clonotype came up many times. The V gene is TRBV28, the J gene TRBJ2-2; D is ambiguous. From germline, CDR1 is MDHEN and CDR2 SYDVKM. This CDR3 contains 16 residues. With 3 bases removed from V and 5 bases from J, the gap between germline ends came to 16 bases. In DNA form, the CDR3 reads TGTGCCAGCAGTTTGTTCGTGGTAGCCGGAACCGGGGAGCTGTTTTTT. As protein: CASSLFVVAGTGELFF.

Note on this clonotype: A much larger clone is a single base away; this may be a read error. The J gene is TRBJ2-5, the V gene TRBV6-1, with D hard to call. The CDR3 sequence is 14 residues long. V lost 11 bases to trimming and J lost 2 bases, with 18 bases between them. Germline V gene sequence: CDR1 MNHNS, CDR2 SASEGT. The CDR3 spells CASAALSAQETQYF. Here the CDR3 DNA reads TGTGCCTCCGCTGCCCTTTCAGCGCAAGAGACCCAGTACTTC.

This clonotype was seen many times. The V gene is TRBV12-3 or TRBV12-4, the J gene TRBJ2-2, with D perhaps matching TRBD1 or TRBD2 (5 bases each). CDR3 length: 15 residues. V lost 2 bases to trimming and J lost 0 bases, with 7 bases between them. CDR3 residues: CASSLWGTNTGELFF. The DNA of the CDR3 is TGTGCCAGCAGTTTATGGGGGACGAACACCGGGGAGCTGTTTTTT.

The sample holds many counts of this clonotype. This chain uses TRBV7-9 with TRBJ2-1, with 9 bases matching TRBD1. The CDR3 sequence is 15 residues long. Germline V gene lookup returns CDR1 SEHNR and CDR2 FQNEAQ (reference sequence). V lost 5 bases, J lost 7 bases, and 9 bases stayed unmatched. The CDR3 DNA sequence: TGTGCCAGCAGCCTTGTACAGGGGGCCCTTAATGAGCAGTTCTTC. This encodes CASSLVQGALNEQFF. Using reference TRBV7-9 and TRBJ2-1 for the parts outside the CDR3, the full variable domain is DTGVSQNPRHKITKRGQNVTFRCDPISEHNRLYWYRQTLGQGPEFLTYFQNEAQLEKSRLLSDRFSAERPKGSFSTLEIQRTEQGDSAMYLCASSLVQGALNEQFFGPGTRLTVL.

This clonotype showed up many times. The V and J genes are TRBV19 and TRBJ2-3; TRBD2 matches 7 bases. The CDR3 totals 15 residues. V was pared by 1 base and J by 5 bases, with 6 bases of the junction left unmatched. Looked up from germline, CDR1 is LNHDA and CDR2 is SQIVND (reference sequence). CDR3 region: CASSIGGLEGDTQYF. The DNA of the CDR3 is TGTGCCAGTAGTATAGGTGGACTAGAGGGAGATACGCAGTATTTT.

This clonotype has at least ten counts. The CDR3 DNA sequence: TGTGCCAGCAGTTTAGGGGGGGACCGAGATACGCAGTATTTT. Its translation: CASSLGGDRDTQYF. The rearrangement links TRBV12-3 or TRBV12-4 to TRBJ2-3; D perhaps matches TRBD2 (6 bases). This CDR3 spans 14 amino acids. V shed 1 base and J shed 5 bases, with 10 bases lying between them.

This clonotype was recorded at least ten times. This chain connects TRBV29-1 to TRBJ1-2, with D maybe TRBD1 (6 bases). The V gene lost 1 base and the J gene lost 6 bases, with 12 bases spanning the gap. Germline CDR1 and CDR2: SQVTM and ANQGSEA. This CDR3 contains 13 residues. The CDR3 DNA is TGCAGCGTTGAAGCTGGGGGGGCGGATGGCTACACCTTC. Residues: CSVEAGGADGYTF.

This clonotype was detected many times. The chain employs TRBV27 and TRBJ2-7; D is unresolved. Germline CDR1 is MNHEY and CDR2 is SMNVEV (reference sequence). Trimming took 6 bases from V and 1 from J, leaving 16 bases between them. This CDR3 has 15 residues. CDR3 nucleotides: TGTGCCAGCAGGATAAGACGCGAACTTTCCTACGAGCAGTACTTC. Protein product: CASRIRRELSYEQYF.

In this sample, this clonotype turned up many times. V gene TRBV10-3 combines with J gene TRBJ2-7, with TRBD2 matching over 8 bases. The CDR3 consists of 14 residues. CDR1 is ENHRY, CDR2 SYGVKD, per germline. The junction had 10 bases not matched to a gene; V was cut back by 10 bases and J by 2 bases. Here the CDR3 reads CATGGGTLTYEQYF. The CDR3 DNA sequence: TGTGCCACCGGGGGGGGGACCCTTACCTACGAGCAGTACTTC.

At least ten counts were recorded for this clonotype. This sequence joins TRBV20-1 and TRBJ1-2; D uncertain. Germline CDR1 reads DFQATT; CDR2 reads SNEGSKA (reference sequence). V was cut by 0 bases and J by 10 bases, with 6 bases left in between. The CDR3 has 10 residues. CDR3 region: CSARDMDYTF. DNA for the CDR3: TGCAGTGCTAGAGATATGGACTACACCTTC.

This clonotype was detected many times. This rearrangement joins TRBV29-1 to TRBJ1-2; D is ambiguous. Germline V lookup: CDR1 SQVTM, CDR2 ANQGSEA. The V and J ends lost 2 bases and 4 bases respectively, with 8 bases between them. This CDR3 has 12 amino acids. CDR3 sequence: CSVEPASYGYTF. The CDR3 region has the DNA TGCAGCGTTGAACCGGCTAGCTATGGCTACACCTTC.

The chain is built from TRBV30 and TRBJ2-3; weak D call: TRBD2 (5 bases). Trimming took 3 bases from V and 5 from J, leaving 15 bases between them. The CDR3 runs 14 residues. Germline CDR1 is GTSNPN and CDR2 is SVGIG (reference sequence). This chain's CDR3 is CAWRESLAGDTQYF. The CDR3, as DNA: TGTGCCTGGAGGGAAAGCCTAGCAGGAGATACGCAGTATTTT. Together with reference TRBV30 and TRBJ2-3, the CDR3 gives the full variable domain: SQTIHQWPATLVQPVGSPLSLECTVEGTSNPNLYWYRQAAGRGLQLLFYSVGIGQISSEVPQNLSASRPQDRQFILSSKKLLLSDSGFYLCAWRESLAGDTQYFGPGTRLTVL.

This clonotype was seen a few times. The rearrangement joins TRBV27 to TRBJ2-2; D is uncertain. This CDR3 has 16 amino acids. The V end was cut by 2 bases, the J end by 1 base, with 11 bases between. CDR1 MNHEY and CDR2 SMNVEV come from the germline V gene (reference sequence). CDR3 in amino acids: CASSLMGVLNTGELFF. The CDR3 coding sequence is TGTGCCAGCAGTTTAATGGGCGTCCTGAACACCGGGGAGCTGTTTTTT.

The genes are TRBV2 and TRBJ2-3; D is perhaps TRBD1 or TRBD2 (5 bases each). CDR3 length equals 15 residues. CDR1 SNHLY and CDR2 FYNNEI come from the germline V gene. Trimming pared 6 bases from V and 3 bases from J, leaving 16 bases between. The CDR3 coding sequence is TGTGCCAGCAGCGCCGGGACGCCTTGTACAGATACGCAGTATTTT. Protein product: CASSAGTPCTDTQYF.

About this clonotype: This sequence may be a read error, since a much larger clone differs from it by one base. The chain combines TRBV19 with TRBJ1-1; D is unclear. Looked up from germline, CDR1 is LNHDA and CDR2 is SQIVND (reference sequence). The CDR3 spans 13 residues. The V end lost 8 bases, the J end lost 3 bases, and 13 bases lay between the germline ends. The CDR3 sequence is CASQVNLDTEAFF. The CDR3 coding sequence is TGTGCCAGTCAGGTTAACCTGGACACTGAAGCTTTCTTT.

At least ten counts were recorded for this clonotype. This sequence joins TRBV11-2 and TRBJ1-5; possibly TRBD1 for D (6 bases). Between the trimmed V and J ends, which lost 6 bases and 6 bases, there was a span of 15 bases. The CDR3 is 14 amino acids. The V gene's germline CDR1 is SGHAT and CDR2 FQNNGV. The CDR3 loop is CASSHGGAGQPQHF. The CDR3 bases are TGTGCCAGCAGTCATGGGGGGGCGGGTCAGCCCCAGCATTTT.

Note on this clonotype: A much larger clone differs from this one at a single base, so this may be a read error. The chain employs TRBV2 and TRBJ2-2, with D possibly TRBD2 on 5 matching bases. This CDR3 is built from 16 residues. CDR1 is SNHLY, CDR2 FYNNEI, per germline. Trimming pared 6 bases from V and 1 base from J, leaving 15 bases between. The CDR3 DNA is TGTGCCAGCAGCATGCGGGCTAGCAGGAACACCGGGGAGCTGTTTTTT. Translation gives CASSMRASRNTGELFF.